This paragraph covers one T cell receptor (beta chain) sequence. Within the sample, other DNA sequences also encode this same CDR3. This CDR3 comprises 13 residues. Trimming removed 1 base at V and 1 base at J, with 4 bases between. The V gene's germline CDR1 is SGHNT and CDR2 YENEEA. The sample comes from a study of blood T cell repertoires in COVID-19. Some clones are missing from TCRdb's copy, which holds only in-frame ones; the method was immunoSEQ multiplex PCR. The sample lists about 530,000 clones, 85% to 90% occurring once. Sample: peripheral blood. This sequence originates from a woman in her forties or fifties with COVID-19, enrolled during active disease. The rearrangement uses TRBV11-3 and TRBJ1-1; D is unresolved. CDR3 sequence: CASSLAGNTEAFF. The DNA of the CDR3 is TGTGCCAGCAGCTTAGCAGGGAACACTGAAGCTTTCTTT.